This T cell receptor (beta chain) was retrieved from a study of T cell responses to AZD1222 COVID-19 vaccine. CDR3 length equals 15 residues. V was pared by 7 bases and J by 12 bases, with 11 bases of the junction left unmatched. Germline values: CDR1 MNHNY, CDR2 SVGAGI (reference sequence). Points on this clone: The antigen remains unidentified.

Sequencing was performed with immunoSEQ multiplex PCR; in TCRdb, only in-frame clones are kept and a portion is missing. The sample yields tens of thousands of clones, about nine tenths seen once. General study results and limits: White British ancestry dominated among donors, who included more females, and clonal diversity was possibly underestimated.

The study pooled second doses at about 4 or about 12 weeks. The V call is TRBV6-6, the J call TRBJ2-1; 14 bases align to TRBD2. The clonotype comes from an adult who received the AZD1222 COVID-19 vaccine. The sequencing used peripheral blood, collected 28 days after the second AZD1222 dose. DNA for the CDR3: TGTGCCAGCAATACCGGGACTAGCGGGAGTCGTAGGCAGTTCTTC. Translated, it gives CASNTGTSGSRRQFF.